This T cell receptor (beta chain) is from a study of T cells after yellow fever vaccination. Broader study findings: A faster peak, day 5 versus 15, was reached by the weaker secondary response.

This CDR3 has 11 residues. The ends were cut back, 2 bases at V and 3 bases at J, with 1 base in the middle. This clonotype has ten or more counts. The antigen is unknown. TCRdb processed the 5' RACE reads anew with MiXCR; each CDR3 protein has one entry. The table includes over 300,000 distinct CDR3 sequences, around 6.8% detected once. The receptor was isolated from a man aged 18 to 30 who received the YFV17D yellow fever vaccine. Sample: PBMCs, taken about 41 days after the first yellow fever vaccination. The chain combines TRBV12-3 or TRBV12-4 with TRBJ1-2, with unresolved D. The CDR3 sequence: CASSLHYGYTF. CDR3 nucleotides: TGTGCCAGCAGTTTACACTATGGCTACACCTTC.